This T cell receptor (beta chain) appears in the sequencing data of a study of T cells in Graves' hyperthyroidism and ophthalmopathy. The CDR3 runs 14 residues. Germline V gives CDR1 SNHLY, CDR2 FYNNEI. The V end lost 7 bases, the J end lost 2 bases, and 15 bases lay between the germline ends. The hyperthyroidism was newly diagnosed and had lasted under 2 months; the patients were aged 18 to 65. Amplification of TCR beta CDR3 regions was performed using RNA transcripts as template. In the first-round RT-PCR of the TCR CDR3, the HTBI primer set was used. In TCRdb, the multiplex PCR reads were re-called with MiXCR into one record per CDR3 protein. The table has about 540,000 distinct CDR3 sequences, around 46% seen once. Turning to this clonotype: Its antigen is unidentified.

Broader study findings: Before onset, ophthalmopathy was predicted by the model a median around 6 months earlier. Blood also held most thyroid clonotypes expanded beyond 0.001.

The origin of this receptor is a woman younger than 35 with Graves' hyperthyroidism. Sequences were obtained from peripheral blood or thyroid tissue (not recorded which). The rearrangement links TRBV2 to TRBJ2-7, with a tentative D call TRBD2 (6 bases). DNA of the CDR3: TGTGCCAGCATCAGCAGCGGGCGGCCCTACGAGCAGTACTTC. Residues: CASISSGRPYEQYF.